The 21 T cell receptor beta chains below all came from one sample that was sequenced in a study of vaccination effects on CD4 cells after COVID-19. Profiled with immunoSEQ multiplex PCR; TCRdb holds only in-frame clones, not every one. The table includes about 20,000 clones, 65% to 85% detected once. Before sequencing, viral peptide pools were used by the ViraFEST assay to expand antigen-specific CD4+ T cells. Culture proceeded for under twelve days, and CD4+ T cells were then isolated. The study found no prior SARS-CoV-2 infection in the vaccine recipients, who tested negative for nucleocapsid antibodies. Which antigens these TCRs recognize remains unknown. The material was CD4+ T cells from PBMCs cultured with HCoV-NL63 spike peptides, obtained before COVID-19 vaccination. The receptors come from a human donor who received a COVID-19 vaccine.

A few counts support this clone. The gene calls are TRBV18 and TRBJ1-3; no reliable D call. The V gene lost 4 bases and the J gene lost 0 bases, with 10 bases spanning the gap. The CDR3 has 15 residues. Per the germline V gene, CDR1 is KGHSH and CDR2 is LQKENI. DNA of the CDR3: TGTGCCAGCTCACAAGACGGGAACTCTGGAAACACCATATATTTT. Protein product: CASSQDGNSGNTIYF.

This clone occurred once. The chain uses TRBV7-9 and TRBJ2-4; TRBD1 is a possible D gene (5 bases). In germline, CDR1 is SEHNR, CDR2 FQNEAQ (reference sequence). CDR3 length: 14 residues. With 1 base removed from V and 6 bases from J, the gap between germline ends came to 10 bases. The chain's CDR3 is CASSLDMQGNIQYF. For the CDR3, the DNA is TGTGCCAGCAGCTTAGATATGCAGGGAAACATTCAGTACTTC.

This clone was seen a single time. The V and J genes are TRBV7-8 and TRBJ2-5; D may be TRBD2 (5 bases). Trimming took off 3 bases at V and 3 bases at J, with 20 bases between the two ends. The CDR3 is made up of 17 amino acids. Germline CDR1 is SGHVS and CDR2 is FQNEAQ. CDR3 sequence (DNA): TGTGCCAGCAGCTTTGAGCGGCTCGGCATAAAGAAAGAGACCCAGTACTTC. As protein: CASSFERLGIKKETQYF.

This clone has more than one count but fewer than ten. This CDR3 reads CASSFSTSGNTGELFF. The CDR3 region has the DNA TGTGCCAGCAGCTTTAGTACTAGCGGAAACACCGGGGAGCTGTTTTTT. J is TRBJ2-2 and V is TRBV7-7, with 8 nucleotides matching TRBD2. The CDR3 is 16 residues long. The germline gives CDR1 SSHAT, CDR2 FNYEAQ (reference sequence). V dropped 3 bases and J dropped 2; count of bases not matched to a gene: 5.

Written as DNA, the CDR3 is TGTGCCAGCACCGCGGGACAGGGGACCTACGAGCAGTACTTC. This encodes CASTAGQGTYEQYF. The rearrangement links TRBV6-5 to TRBJ2-7; 10 bases are shared with TRBD1. Trimming removed 7 bases from V and 2 bases from J; junction bases left unmatched: 5. Germline V lookup: CDR1 MNHEY, CDR2 SVGAGI. CDR3 length equals 14 residues.

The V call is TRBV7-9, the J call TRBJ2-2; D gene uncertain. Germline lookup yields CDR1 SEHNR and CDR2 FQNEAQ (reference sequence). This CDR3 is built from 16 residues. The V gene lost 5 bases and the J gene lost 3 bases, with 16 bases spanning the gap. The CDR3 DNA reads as TGTGCCAGCAGCCCTAACACGGTGGCCGACACCGGGGAGCTGTTTTTT. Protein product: CASSPNTVADTGELFF.

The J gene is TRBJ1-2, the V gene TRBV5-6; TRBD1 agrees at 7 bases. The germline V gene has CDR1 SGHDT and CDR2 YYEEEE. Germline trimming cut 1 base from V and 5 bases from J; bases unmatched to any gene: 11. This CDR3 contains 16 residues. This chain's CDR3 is CASSLSPSGTAYGYTF. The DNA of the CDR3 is TGTGCCAGCAGCTTGTCCCCTTCCGGGACAGCTTATGGCTACACCTTC.

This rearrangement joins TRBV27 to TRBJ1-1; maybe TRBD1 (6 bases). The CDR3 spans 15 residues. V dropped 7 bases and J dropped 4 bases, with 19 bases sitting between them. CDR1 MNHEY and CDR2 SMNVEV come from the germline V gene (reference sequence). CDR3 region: CASNSHRVLTTEAFF. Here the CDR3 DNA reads TGTGCCAGCAACTCTCACAGGGTTTTGACCACTGAAGCTTTCTTT.

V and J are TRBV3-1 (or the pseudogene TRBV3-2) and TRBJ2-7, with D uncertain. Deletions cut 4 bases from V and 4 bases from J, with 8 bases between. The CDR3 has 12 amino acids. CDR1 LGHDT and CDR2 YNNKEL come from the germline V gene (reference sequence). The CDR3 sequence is CASSRGVYEQYF. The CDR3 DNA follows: TGTGCCAGCAGCCGTGGGGTTTACGAGCAGTACTTC.

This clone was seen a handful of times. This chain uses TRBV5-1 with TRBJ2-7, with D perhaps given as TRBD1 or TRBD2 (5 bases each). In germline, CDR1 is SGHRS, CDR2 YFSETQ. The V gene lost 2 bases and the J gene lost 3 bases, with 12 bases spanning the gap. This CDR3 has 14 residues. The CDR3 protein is CASSLGTALYEQYF. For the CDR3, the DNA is TGCGCCAGCAGCTTAGGGACGGCCCTCTACGAGCAGTACTTC.

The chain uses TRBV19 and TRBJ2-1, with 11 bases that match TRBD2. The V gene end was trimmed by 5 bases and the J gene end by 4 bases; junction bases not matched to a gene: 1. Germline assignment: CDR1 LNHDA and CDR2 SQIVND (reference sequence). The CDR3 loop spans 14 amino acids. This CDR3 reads CASSWTSGYNEQFF. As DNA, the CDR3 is TGTGCCAGTAGTTGGACTAGCGGGTACAATGAGCAGTTCTTC.

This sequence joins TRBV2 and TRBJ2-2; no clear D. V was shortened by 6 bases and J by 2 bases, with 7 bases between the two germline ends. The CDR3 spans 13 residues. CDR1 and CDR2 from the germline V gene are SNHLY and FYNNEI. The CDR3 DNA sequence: TGTGCCAGCAGCAAGGGAAACACCGGGGAGCTGTTTTTT. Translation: CASSKGNTGELFF.

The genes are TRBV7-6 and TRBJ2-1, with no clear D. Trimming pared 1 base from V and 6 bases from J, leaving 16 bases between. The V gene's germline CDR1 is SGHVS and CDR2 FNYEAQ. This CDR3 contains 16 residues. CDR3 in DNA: TGTGCCAGCAGCTTAGATCCGCAACCGTCTCTCAATGAGCAGTTCTTC. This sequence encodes CASSLDPQPSLNEQFF.

CDR3 DNA: TGTGCCAGCAGTTACCGGGGATATGGCTACACCTTC. Translating it yields CASSYRGYGYTF. The gene calls are TRBV6-2 or TRBV6-3 and TRBJ1-2; the D is unclear. CDR1 MNHEY and CDR2 SVGEGT come from the germline V gene. Trimming removed 2 bases at V and 5 bases at J, with 6 bases between. This CDR3 region has 12 residues.

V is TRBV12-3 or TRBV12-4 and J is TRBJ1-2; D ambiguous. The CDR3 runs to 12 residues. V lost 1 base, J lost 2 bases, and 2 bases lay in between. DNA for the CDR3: TGTGCCAGCAGTTTAGGGAACTATGGCTACACCTTC. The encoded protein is CASSLGNYGYTF.

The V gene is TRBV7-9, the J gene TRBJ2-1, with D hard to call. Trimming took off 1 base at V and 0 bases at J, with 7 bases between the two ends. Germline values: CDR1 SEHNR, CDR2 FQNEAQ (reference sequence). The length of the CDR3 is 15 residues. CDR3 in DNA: TGTGCCAGCAGCTTAGGTGGTCCCTCCTACAATGAGCAGTTCTTC. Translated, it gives CASSLGGPSYNEQFF.

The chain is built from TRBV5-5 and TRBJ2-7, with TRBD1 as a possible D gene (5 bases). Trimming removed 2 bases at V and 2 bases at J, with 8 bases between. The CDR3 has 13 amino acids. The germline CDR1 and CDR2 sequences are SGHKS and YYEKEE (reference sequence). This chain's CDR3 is CASSFTGTYEQYF. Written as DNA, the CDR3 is TGTGCCAGCAGCTTTACAGGAACCTACGAGCAGTACTTC.

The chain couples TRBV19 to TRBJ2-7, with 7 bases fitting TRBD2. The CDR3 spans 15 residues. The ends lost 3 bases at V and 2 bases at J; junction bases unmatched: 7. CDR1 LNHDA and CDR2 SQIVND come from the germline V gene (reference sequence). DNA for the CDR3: TGTGCCAGTAGTATGGGTAGCGGGCCCCCCTACGAGCAGTACTTC. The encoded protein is CASSMGSGPPYEQYF.

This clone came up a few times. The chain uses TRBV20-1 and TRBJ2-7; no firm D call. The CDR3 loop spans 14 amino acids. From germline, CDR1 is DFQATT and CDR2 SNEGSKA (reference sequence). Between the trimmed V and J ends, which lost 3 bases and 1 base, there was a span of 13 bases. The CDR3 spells CSASSPLVSYEQYF. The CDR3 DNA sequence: TGCAGTGCTAGTTCCCCCCTAGTTTCCTACGAGCAGTACTTC.

The CDR3 bases are TGCAGCGTTGAAGACAGCTTAGCCAAAAACATTCAGTACTTC. This codes for CSVEDSLAKNIQYF. This sequence joins TRBV29-1 and TRBJ2-4; D unresolved. The V and J ends lost 0 bases and 0 bases respectively, with 6 bases between them. The CDR3 runs 14 residues. CDR1 is SQVTM and CDR2 is ANQGSEA in the germline V gene.

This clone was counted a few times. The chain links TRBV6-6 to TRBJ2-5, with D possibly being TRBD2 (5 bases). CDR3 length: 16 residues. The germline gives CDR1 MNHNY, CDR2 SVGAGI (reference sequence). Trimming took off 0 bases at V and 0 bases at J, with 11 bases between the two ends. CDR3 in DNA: TGTGCCAGCAGTTACTCGGCGGGTGGGAACCAAGAGACCCAGTACTTC. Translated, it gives CASSYSAGGNQETQYF.